Reported below is one T cell receptor beta chain. Its specificity is not known. These data come from a study of T cell responses to AZD1222 COVID-19 vaccine. Study-wide findings and caveats: Among AZD1222 vaccinees, only 6 or 7 were seropositive at baseline. Donors, mostly white British, included more females; clonal diversity was possibly underestimated.

Assay used: immunoSEQ multiplex PCR; TCRdb lists only in-frame clones, some missing. The sample lists roughly 110,000 clones; approximately 90% were seen once. This CDR3 has 14 amino acids. Trimming removed 5 bases at V and 5 bases at J, with 15 bases between. Germline CDR1 reads SGHTA; CDR2 reads FQGNSA. The sample in question was peripheral blood, obtained 28 days after the second AZD1222 dose. This chain links TRBV7-2 with TRBJ2-5, with D possibly matching TRBD1 (6 bases). This clonotype was obtained from an adult who received the AZD1222 COVID-19 vaccine. The CDR3 reads CASSAYRVEETQYF. For the CDR3, the DNA is TGTGCCAGCAGCGCATACAGGGTGGAGGAGACCCAGTACTTC.